A single sample is the source of the 6 T cell receptor beta chains below, sequenced in a study of technical replicates of blood from a handful of donors (dated by TCRdb to the late 2010s). The protocol used for the library was the immunoSEQ multiplex PCR assay. TCRdb took over this immuneACCESS table, retaining in-frame rearrangements with V and J assigned. Such tables are incomplete; in checked studies, under half of the missing clones stem from an unresolved V gene, and the remainder is unexplained. The sample table shows around 79,000 clones, and 90% to 95% are seen once. The top ten constitute 0.2% to 0.3% of the sample. Sequencing was performed on T cells isolated from PBMCs. The origin of the receptors is a human donor in good health.

This chain joins TRBV7-3 and TRBJ1-2; 7 bases line up with TRBD1. CDR1 is SGHTA, CDR2 FQGTGA, per germline. V lost 3 bases and J lost 6; bases outside the gene matches: 19. This CDR3 comprises 18 residues. This chain's CDR3 is CASSLGQGGVHRRDGYTF. The DNA of the CDR3 is TGTGCCAGCAGCTTGGGTCAGGGGGGCGTTCACCGTCGGGATGGCTACACCTTC.

This chain links TRBV15 with TRBJ1-5, with D possibly being TRBD1 (6 bases). Trimming took 4 bases from V and 0 from J, leaving 19 bases between them. The germline V gene has CDR1 LNHNV and CDR2 YYDKDF (reference sequence). The CDR3 has 18 amino acids. Here the CDR3 reads CATSTGHNSLNSNQPQHF. Here the CDR3 DNA reads TGTGCCACCAGCACGGGACACAATAGTTTGAATAGCAATCAGCCCCAGCATTTT.

The J gene is TRBJ2-7, the V gene TRBV19; TRBD2 agrees at 9 bases. This CDR3 has 15 residues. V lost 5 bases to trimming and J lost 4 bases; unmatched junction nucleotides: 9. Germline V gene sequence: CDR1 LNHDA, CDR2 SQIVND (reference sequence). DNA for the CDR3: TGTGCCAGTAGTTTCACCGGGACTAGCTATTACGAGCAGTACTTC. It translates to CASSFTGTSYYEQYF.

This clone appeared a few times. As DNA, the CDR3 is TGTGCCAGCAGCTCTAGCGGGAACACTGAAGCTTTCTTT. Translation: CASSSSGNTEAFF. The chain links TRBV5-4 to TRBJ1-1; D ambiguous. Germline V gene sequence: CDR1 SGHNT, CDR2 YYREEE (reference sequence). CDR3 length equals 13 residues. V gave up 3 bases and J gave up 1 base, with 7 bases separating them.

The gene calls are TRBV19 and TRBJ1-1, with 9 bases fitting TRBD1. CDR1 and CDR2 (germline): LNHDA, SQIVND (reference sequence). The CDR3 runs 16 residues. The ends lost 4 bases at V and 4 bases at J; junction bases unmatched: 10. CDR3 sequence: CASSNPRQGVGTEAFF. CDR3 nucleotides: TGTGCCAGTAGTAATCCGAGACAGGGGGTCGGCACTGAAGCTTTCTTT.

A single count supports this clone. The gene calls are TRBV5-6 and TRBJ2-7; D might be TRBD1 (5 bases). Germline assignment: CDR1 SGHDT and CDR2 YYEEEE. Trimming removed 2 bases from V and 0 bases from J, with 9 bases in between. This CDR3 is 14 amino acids long. This chain's CDR3 is CASSLGVPSYEQYF. For the CDR3, the DNA is TGTGCCAGCAGCTTAGGGGTTCCCTCCTACGAGCAGTACTTC. The entire variable domain, with the rest obtained from reference TRBV5-6 and TRBJ2-7, is as follows: DAGVTQSPTHLIKTRGQQVTLRCSPKSGHDTVSWYQQALGQGPQFIFQYYEEEERQRGNFPDRFSGHQFPNYSSELNVNALLLGDSALYLCASSLGVPSYEQYFGPGTRLTVT.